One and the same sample provided the 27 T cell receptor beta chains below, sequenced in a study of blood T cell repertoires in COVID-19. TCRdb keeps only in-frame clones here, not all; method: immunoSEQ multiplex PCR. The profile shows 40,000 to 50,000 clones, 70% to 90% of them singletons. The material sequenced was peripheral blood. These receptors were collected from a man aged 35 to 55 with active COVID-19.

V and J are TRBV9 and TRBJ2-7; TRBD1 agrees at 9 bases. V shed 3 bases, J shed 2 bases, and the junction held 9 bases outside the gene matches. The CDR3 loop spans 16 amino acids. In germline, CDR1 is SGDLS, CDR2 YYNGEE. The CDR3 DNA reads TGTGCCAGCAGCGAGGGGACAGGGCCTTGGCCCTACGAGCAGTACTTC. It is translated as CASSEGTGPWPYEQYF.

This clone was observed once. The chain employs TRBV5-1 and TRBJ1-3; 7 nucleotides align to TRBD1. The V segment lost 4 bases and the J segment 3 bases; nucleotides outside the gene matches: 7. This CDR3 has 15 amino acids. Germline assignment: CDR1 SGHRS and CDR2 YFSETQ. The CDR3 sequence: CASSLRQGSGNTIYF. For the CDR3, the DNA is TGCGCCAGCAGCCTCAGACAGGGCAGTGGAAACACCATATATTTT.

The genes are TRBV5-1 and TRBJ1-4; 10 bases agree with TRBD1. The CDR3 covers 18 residues. Germline V gives CDR1 SGHRS, CDR2 YFSETQ. V trimming: 4 bases; J trimming: 0 bases; junction bases outside the gene matches: 9. The CDR3 bases are TGCGCCAGCAGCACGGGACAGGGGTTCCCCACAACTAATGAAAAACTGTTTTTT. Translating it yields CASSTGQGFPTTNEKLFF.

The chain couples TRBV19 to TRBJ1-2; a weak D match, TRBD1 (6 bases). The CDR3 sequence is 14 residues long. CDR1 and CDR2 from the germline V gene are LNHDA and SQIVND (reference sequence). V was pared by 6 bases and J by 7 bases, with 18 bases between. The CDR3, as DNA: TGTGCCAGTAGCACGGACCGCGGGGGGGCTGGCTACACCTTC. It encodes CASSTDRGGAGYTF.

This clone has more than one count but fewer than ten. The chain joins TRBV5-6 to TRBJ2-4; no firm D call. The CDR3 totals 11 residues. CDR1 is SGHDT and CDR2 is YYEEEE in the germline V gene. The V end lost 0 bases, the J end lost 9 bases, and 4 bases lay between the germline ends. The CDR3 here is CASSLGGIQYF. Here the CDR3 DNA reads TGTGCCAGCAGCTTGGGAGGCATTCAGTACTTC.

V is TRBV18 and J is TRBJ1-5; D is unclear. In germline, CDR1 is KGHSH, CDR2 LQKENI. V gave up 2 bases and J gave up 0 bases, with 5 bases separating them. The CDR3 covers 14 residues. The CDR3 sequence is CASSPGFSNQPQHF. DNA for the CDR3: TGTGCCAGCTCACCAGGCTTTAGCAATCAGCCCCAGCATTTT.

J is TRBJ1-2 and V is TRBV7-9, with 11 bases matching TRBD1. This CDR3 comprises 15 residues. Germline trimming cut 5 bases from V and 4 bases from J; bases unmatched to any gene: 6. Germline loops: CDR1 SEHNR, CDR2 FQNEAQ (reference sequence). In DNA, the CDR3 is TGTGCCAGCAGCGTAGGGACAGGGGGTTTCTATGGCTACACCTTC. It is translated as CASSVGTGGFYGYTF. Combining the CDR3 with reference TRBV7-9 and TRBJ1-2 gives the whole variable domain DTGVSQNPRHKITKRGQNVTFRCDPISEHNRLYWYRQTLGQGPEFLTYFQNEAQLEKSRLLSDRFSAERPKGSFSTLEIQRTEQGDSAMYLCASSVGTGGFYGYTFGSGTRLTVV.

The genes are TRBV27 and TRBJ2-3, with D maybe TRBD2 (8 bases). V lost 6 bases, J lost 6 bases, and 40 bases lay in between. Germline V gene lookup returns CDR1 MNHEY and CDR2 SMNVEV (reference sequence). The CDR3 loop spans 22 amino acids. The CDR3 here is CASRLQGISGNAGPQSPDTQYF. CDR3 DNA: TGTGCCAGCAGGTTACAGGGGATTAGCGGGAACGCGGGTCCCCAATCGCCGGATACGCAGTATTTT.

The chain recombines TRBV18 with TRBJ2-1; TRBD1 matches at 7 bases. The V gene's germline CDR1 is KGHSH and CDR2 LQKENI. The CDR3 loop spans 14 amino acids. The V and J ends lost 4 bases and 6 bases, in that order; junction bases with no gene match: 6. The CDR3 loop is CASSLLRDSNEQFF. The CDR3 coding sequence is TGTGCCAGCTCACTGCTAAGGGACAGCAATGAGCAGTTCTTC.

This sequence joins TRBV5-4 and TRBJ2-7; 8 bases align to TRBD2. Losses at the gene ends were 4 bases for V and 2 bases for J; bases not matched to a gene: 5. Germline-derived CDR1 and CDR2 are SGHNT and YYREEE (reference sequence). The CDR3 has 14 amino acids. The CDR3 loop reads CASSLSGDPYEQYF. CDR3 bases: TGTGCCAGCAGCCTTAGCGGGGATCCCTACGAGCAGTACTTC.

The rearrangement links TRBV7-3 to TRBJ2-1; tentative D call: TRBD2 (5 bases). V lost 3 bases, J lost 0 bases, and 12 bases lay in between. Germline V lookup: CDR1 SGHTA, CDR2 FQGTGA. The CDR3 has 16 residues. The CDR3 loop is CASSLDSHGSYNEQFF. As DNA, the CDR3 is TGTGCCAGCAGCTTGGACTCTCACGGCTCCTACAATGAGCAGTTCTTC.

This clone has more than one count but fewer than ten. V is TRBV5-1 and J is TRBJ2-3; D may be TRBD1 (5 bases). Germline V gene lookup returns CDR1 SGHRS and CDR2 YFSETQ. The V end lost 2 bases, the J end lost 1 base, and 14 bases lay between the germline ends. There are 16 residues in the CDR3. This CDR3 reads CASSFRVGWGTDTQYF. DNA for the CDR3: TGCGCCAGCAGCTTCAGGGTCGGGTGGGGCACAGATACGCAGTATTTT.

This clone was seen a few times. The rearrangement uses TRBV9 and TRBJ1-5; D call uncertain. The germline V gene encodes CDR1 SGDLS and CDR2 YYNGEE. V shed 3 bases and J shed 0 bases, with 10 bases lying between them. The length of the CDR3 is 15 residues. The CDR3 sequence: CASSADSYSNQPQHF. The CDR3 nucleotides read TGTGCCAGCAGCGCGGACTCTTATAGCAATCAGCCCCAGCATTTT.

By sample fraction, this clone is medium-sized. The J gene is TRBJ1-1, the V gene TRBV2, with TRBD1 matching over 7 bases. CDR3 length: 12 residues. V lost 6 bases, J lost 10 bases, and 8 bases stayed unmatched. The germline V gene encodes CDR1 SNHLY and CDR2 FYNNEI. In nucleotides, the CDR3 is TGTGCCAGCAGGCGCGACAGGGTCGGAGCTTTCTTT. Protein product: CASRRDRVGAFF.

This clone was seen a single time. V gene TRBV5-6 combines with J gene TRBJ1-1; 7 bases match TRBD1. V was clipped by 4 bases and J by 0 bases; unmatched bases: 6. The CDR3 is 15 residues long. Germline V gene sequence: CDR1 SGHDT, CDR2 YYEEEE. CDR3 loop: CASSAITGVNTEAFF. The CDR3 DNA reads TGTGCCAGCAGCGCAATTACAGGGGTGAACACTGAAGCTTTCTTT.

This sequence joins TRBV6-4 and TRBJ2-7; TRBD2 matches 9 bases. This CDR3 is 17 amino acids long. The germline gives CDR1 MRHNA, CDR2 SNTAGT. With 2 bases clipped from V and 4 bases from J, the junction kept 12 bases outside the gene matches. The CDR3 sequence: CASSDLSRGGAVYEQYF. The CDR3 nucleotides read TGTGCCAGCAGTGACCTTTCGCGGGGGGGCGCGGTATACGAGCAGTACTTC.

The chain is built from TRBV19 and TRBJ2-7; TRBD2 matches at 8 bases. The germline gives CDR1 LNHDA, CDR2 SQIVND (reference sequence). V dropped 3 bases and J dropped 3; count of bases not matched to a gene: 10. This CDR3 has 16 amino acids. The CDR3 protein is CASSIIFGRDDYEQYF. The CDR3 DNA follows: TGTGCCAGTAGTATTATCTTCGGGAGGGATGACTACGAGCAGTACTTC.

The chain carries TRBV4-1 and TRBJ1-3; no clear D gene. Trimming took off 1 base at V and 2 bases at J, with 9 bases between the two ends. Germline V gives CDR1 MGHRA, CDR2 YSYEKL. This CDR3 is built from 15 residues. CDR3 loop: CASSQVAPPGNTIYF. In DNA, the CDR3 is TGCGCCAGCAGCCAAGTGGCCCCGCCTGGAAACACCATATATTTT.

The chain uses TRBV5-1 and TRBJ2-2, with D perhaps TRBD2 (5 bases). V was clipped by 3 bases and J by 1 base, with 13 bases between them. Germline V CDR1 and CDR2: SGHRS, YFSETQ. The CDR3 has 16 amino acids. CDR3 protein: CASSWAGGKNTGELFF. CDR3 nucleotide sequence: TGCGCCAGCAGCTGGGCGGGTGGGAAGAACACCGGGGAGCTGTTTTTT. The whole variable domain, filled in from reference TRBV5-1 and TRBJ2-2, reads KAGVTQTPRYLIKTRGQQVTLSCSPISGHRSVSWYQQTPGQGLQFLFEYFSETQRNKGNFPGRFSGRQFSNSRSEMNVSTLELGDSALYLCASSWAGGKNTGELFFGEGSRLTVL.

This clone was found once. The chain recombines TRBV11-2 with TRBJ2-3, with 7 positions matching TRBD2. The CDR3 extends over 13 amino acids. V lost 7 bases and J lost 6; bases outside the gene matches: 7. Germline CDR1 is SGHAT and CDR2 is FQNNGV. CDR3 sequence reads: CASTAHSGDTQYF. The CDR3 coding sequence is TGTGCCAGCACCGCTCATAGCGGGGATACGCAGTATTTT.

V and J are TRBV24-1 and TRBJ2-1, with D perhaps matching TRBD1 (6 bases). The germline V gene encodes CDR1 KGHDR and CDR2 SFDVKD. The CDR3 is made up of 17 amino acids. V shed 3 bases and J shed 7 bases, with 21 bases lying between them. The CDR3 DNA reads TGTGCCACCAGTGATCCCAAACAGGGTATCGTTGTGAATGAGCAGTTCTTC. It yields the protein CATSDPKQGIVVNEQFF.

The rearrangement uses TRBV28 and TRBJ1-5, with 7 positions matching TRBD1. The junction had 3 bases not matched to a gene; V was cut back by 7 bases and J by 6 bases. Germline loops: CDR1 MDHEN, CDR2 SYDVKM. The CDR3 consists of 12 residues. DNA of the CDR3: TGTGCCAGCACCCAGGGGGGTCAGCCCCAGCATTTT. It encodes CASTQGGQPQHF.

The chain couples TRBV6-6 to TRBJ1-4; D might be TRBD1 (5 bases). Trimming left V 4 bases short and J 5 bases short, with 14 bases between. The CDR3 totals 15 residues. Germline V CDR1 and CDR2: MNHNY, SVGAGI (reference sequence). In DNA, the CDR3 is TGTGCCAGCAGTTTCCCTCCCAGACAGAATGAAAAACTGTTTTTT. Its protein is CASSFPPRQNEKLFF.

The chain employs TRBV6-6 and TRBJ2-1, with D maybe TRBD2 (6 bases). Germline CDR1 reads MNHNY; CDR2 reads SVGAGI (reference sequence). The CDR3 sequence is 16 residues long. Trimming stripped 2 bases from V and 2 bases from J, with 13 bases between. This CDR3 reads CASSYVRRAPYNEQFF. The CDR3 coding sequence is TGTGCCAGCAGTTACGTTAGGAGGGCCCCCTACAATGAGCAGTTCTTC.

The chain combines TRBV29-1 with TRBJ1-1; 8 bases agree with TRBD1. CDR1 is SQVTM, CDR2 ANQGSEA, per germline. This CDR3 has 13 amino acids. V was clipped by 6 bases and J by 4 bases; unmatched bases: 7. CDR3 coding DNA: TGCAGCGTGCAGACAGGGGAGGGCACTGAAGCTTTCTTT. Its protein is CSVQTGEGTEAFF.

The rearrangement links TRBV9 to TRBJ2-2; no reliable D call. In germline, CDR1 is SGDLS, CDR2 YYNGEE. There are 14 residues in the CDR3. With 3 bases removed from V and 3 bases from J, the gap between germline ends came to 9 bases. CDR3 in DNA: TGTGCCAGCAGCGAGCGTCGCGACACCGGGGAGCTGTTTTTT. Residues: CASSERRDTGELFF.

This chain uses TRBV3-1 (or the pseudogene TRBV3-2) with TRBJ2-3; TRBD1 might be the D (6 bases). The germline gives CDR1 LGHDT, CDR2 YNNKEL (reference sequence). The CDR3 is 17 residues long. Trimming cost V 4 bases and J 4 bases, with 21 bases left between them. The CDR3 is CASSPRDRGFRADTQYF. The CDR3 DNA reads as TGTGCCAGCAGCCCCCGAGATAGGGGGTTTCGGGCAGATACGCAGTATTTT.